This T cell receptor (beta chain) was profiled in a study of T cells in Graves' hyperthyroidism and ophthalmopathy. General study results and limits: Patients with ophthalmopathy were separated from those with stable hyperthyroidism by a 13 V-J model.

The cohort's ophthalmopathy patients, a group with duration under 3 months, had a Clinical Activity Score of at least 3 and a NOSPECS grade of at least 4. Germline loops: CDR1 GTSNPN, CDR2 SVGIG (reference sequence). The ends were cut back, 3 bases at V and 4 bases at J, with 4 bases in the middle. The CDR3 consists of 11 residues. This clonotype was recorded at least ten times. Its specificity is not known. TCR beta CDR3 sequences were amplified from RNA transcripts. RT-PCR in the first round (using the HTBI primer set) targeted the TCR CDR3. Via MiXCR, TCRdb re-called the multiplex PCR reads, giving one row per CDR3 protein. The repertoire holds a few hundred thousand distinct CDR3 sequences, with about 16% as singletons.

This rearrangement joins TRBV30 to TRBJ2-4; D call uncertain. Sequenced material: blood. The receptor was isolated from a woman aged 40 to 50 with Graves' ophthalmopathy. CDR3 DNA: TGTGCCTGGAGCGTTAAAAACATTCAGTACTTC. The encoded protein is CAWSVKNIQYF. The full variable domain, rest sourced from reference TRBV30 and TRBJ2-4, is SQTIHQWPATLVQPVGSPLSLECTVEGTSNPNLYWYRQAAGRGLQLLFYSVGIGQISSEVPQNLSASRPQDRQFILSSKKLLLSDSGFYLCAWSVKNIQYFGAGTRLSVL.